Here is one T cell receptor beta chain with its context. The antigen is undetermined. This specimen belongs to a study of T cells in Graves' hyperthyroidism and ophthalmopathy. The study, taken as a whole, reports: Before onset, by a median of around six months, the model predicted ophthalmopathy.

TCR beta CDR3 regions were amplified from RNA. The study used the HTBI primer set for a first-round RT-PCR of the TCR CDR3. TCRdb re-analysed the multiplex PCR reads in MiXCR, keeping a single row per CDR3 protein. The sample contains 650,000 to 700,000 distinct CDR3 sequences, roughly 17% of which appear only once. Trimming pared 6 bases from V and 2 bases from J, leaving 9 bases between. The CDR3 is made up of 13 amino acids. This rearrangement joins TRBV12-3 or TRBV12-4 to TRBJ2-3; D not resolved. The TCR comes from a man aged 45-65 years with Graves' hyperthyroidism. The sample comprised blood. This CDR3 reads CASRVGHTDTQYF. CDR3 bases: TGTGCCAGCAGGGTGGGCCACACAGATACGCAGTATTTT.